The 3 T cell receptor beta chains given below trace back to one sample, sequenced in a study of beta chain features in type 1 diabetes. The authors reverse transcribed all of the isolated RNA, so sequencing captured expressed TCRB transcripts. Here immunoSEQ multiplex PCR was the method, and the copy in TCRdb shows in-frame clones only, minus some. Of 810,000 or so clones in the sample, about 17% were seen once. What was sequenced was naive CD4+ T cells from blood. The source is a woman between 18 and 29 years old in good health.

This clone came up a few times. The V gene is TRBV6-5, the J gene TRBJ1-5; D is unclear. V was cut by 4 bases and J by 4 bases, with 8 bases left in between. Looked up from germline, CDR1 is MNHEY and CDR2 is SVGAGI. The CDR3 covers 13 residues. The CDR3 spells CASSSDGNQPQHF. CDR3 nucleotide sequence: TGTGCCAGCAGTTCGGACGGTAATCAGCCCCAGCATTTT.

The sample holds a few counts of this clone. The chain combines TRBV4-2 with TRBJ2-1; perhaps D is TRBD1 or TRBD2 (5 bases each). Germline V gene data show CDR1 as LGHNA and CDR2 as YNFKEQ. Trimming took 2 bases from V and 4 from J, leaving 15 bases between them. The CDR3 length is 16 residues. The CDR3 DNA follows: TGTGCCAGCAGCCAATCTTGGGGGAGAGAGTACAATGAGCAGTTCTTC. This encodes CASSQSWGREYNEQFF.

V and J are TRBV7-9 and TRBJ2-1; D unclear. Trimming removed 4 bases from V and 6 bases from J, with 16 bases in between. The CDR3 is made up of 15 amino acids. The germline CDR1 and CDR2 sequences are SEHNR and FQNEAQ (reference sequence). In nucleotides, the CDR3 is TGTGCCAGCAGCTCAGACGGTCTAGTAATCAATGAGCAGTTCTTC. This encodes CASSSDGLVINEQFF.